What follows describes a single TCR beta chain. Its antigen is not identified. TCRdb recomputed calls from the 5' RACE reads with MiXCR, one row per CDR3 protein. Seen here are over 600,000 distinct CDR3 sequences, 21% observed once, and the top ten hold 4% to 4.5%. The data stem from a study of identical twins. Study findings and constraints: For cord blood, abundant beta clonotypes had fewer insertions, unlike memory repertoires, which showed none.

This CDR3 is built from 18 residues. CDR1 is DFQATT and CDR2 is SNEGSKA in the germline V gene (reference sequence). V lost 4 bases to trimming and J lost 4 bases; unmatched junction nucleotides: 18. The same specimen was also included in a second study, on T cells expressing NK-cell markers.

What was sequenced was PBMCs. This receptor was taken from a woman aged 18-29 years in good health. The rearrangement joins TRBV20-1 to TRBJ2-3, with 9 bases lining up with TRBD2. In nucleotides, the CDR3 is TGCAGTGCTAAAACTAGCGGGCACATCCCCTGGGTCCCAGATACGCAGTATTTT. Protein product: CSAKTSGHIPWVPDTQYF.